This TCR beta chain was recovered during a study of glioma-infiltrating T cells. CDR1 MNHEY and CDR2 SMNVEV come from the germline V gene (reference sequence). After removal of 5 bases from V and 4 bases from J, the junction contained 9 bases not matched to a gene. The CDR3 runs to 16 residues. General study results and limits: Only very few CDR3 sequences appeared in both tissue and blood. Tissue-blood divergence was below expectation in non-neoplastic patients, above in gliomas.

This clonotype occurred many times. Its antigen is not known. TCR alpha and beta CDR3 regions were amplified from RNA using iRepertoire nested multiplex PCR. Input was roughly 95-450 ng of tissue mRNA or PBMC total RNA. MiXCR, applied by TCRdb to the multiplex PCR reads, yields one record per CDR3 protein. The table has approximately 120,000 distinct CDR3 sequences, 25% to 30% seen once. This sequence was found in a human donor with low-grade glioma or glioblastoma, undergoing nonglioma brain surgery, or in good health (not recorded which). The sequenced sample consisted of glioma tissue, nonneoplastic brain tissue, or PBMCs (not recorded which). The J gene is TRBJ2-2, the V gene TRBV27; 8 bases agree with TRBD2. CDR3 residues: CASSLWTSSGTGELFF. In DNA, the CDR3 is TGTGCCAGCAGTCTCTGGACTAGCTCAGGCACCGGGGAGCTGTTTTTT.